A single sample gave rise to the 31 T cell receptor beta chains below, sequenced in a study of T cell clones after liver transplantation. Profiled with immunoSEQ multiplex PCR; TCRdb holds only in-frame clones, not every one. In the table there are over 50,000 clones, about four fifths of which are singletons. The sample consisted of CD4+ T cells from blood, taken before liver transplant. These receptors all stem from a human donor who received a liver transplant.

The chain combines TRBV7-2 with TRBJ1-6; D remains unclear. Trimming shortened V by 2 bases and J by 7 bases, and 9 bases separated the two germline ends. CDR1 and CDR2 (germline): SGHTA, FQGNSA. The CDR3 extends over 14 amino acids. The CDR3 DNA reads TGTGCCAGCAGCTTACCGTCGGGGAATTCACCCCTCCACTTT. Translated, it gives CASSLPSGNSPLHF.

This chain connects TRBV7-2 to TRBJ2-3; D gene unclear. CDR1 and CDR2 from the germline V gene are SGHTA and FQGNSA. The CDR3 is 13 amino acids. V gave up 5 bases and J gave up 4 bases, with 10 bases separating them. The CDR3, as DNA: TGTGCCAGCAGCCGTGGGAACCCAGATACGCAGTATTTT. Translating it yields CASSRGNPDTQYF.

The chain uses TRBV2 and TRBJ1-2; D is unclear. Trimming shortened V by 6 bases and J by 5 bases, and 7 bases separated the two germline ends. Looked up from germline, CDR1 is SNHLY and CDR2 is FYNNEI. The CDR3 spans 11 residues. The DNA for the CDR3 is TGTGCCAGCAGGGTCCAGTATGGCTACACCTTC. Protein: CASRVQYGYTF.

The rearrangement uses TRBV14 and TRBJ2-7, with D unclear. V was pared by 4 bases and J by 4 bases, with 5 bases between. Germline CDR1 reads SGHDN; CDR2 reads FVKESK. The CDR3 consists of 11 residues. CDR3 in DNA: TGTGCCAGCAGCCTGTTTTACGAGCAGTACTTC. The encoded protein is CASSLFYEQYF.

This chain links TRBV6-4 with TRBJ2-2, with 9 bases identical to TRBD2. The germline V gene has CDR1 MRHNA and CDR2 SNTAGT. Trimming cost V 0 bases and J 5 bases; bases outside gene matches: 10. The CDR3 totals 18 residues. Here the CDR3 reads CASSDSQGAGGQTGELFF. The CDR3 DNA follows: TGTGCCAGCAGTGACTCTCAAGGAGCGGGAGGTCAGACCGGGGAGCTGTTTTTT.

The gene calls are TRBV29-1 and TRBJ1-5; D unclear. The CDR3 covers 14 residues. Germline V gene data show CDR1 as SQVTM and CDR2 as ANQGSEA. V dropped 4 bases and J dropped 1 base, with 11 bases sitting between them. The CDR3 reads CSVVLGRSNQPQHF. CDR3 sequence (DNA): TGCAGCGTTGTTCTCGGGCGGAGCAATCAGCCCCAGCATTTT.

The chain is built from TRBV15 and TRBJ2-5, with 9 nucleotides matching TRBD2. The CDR3 has 17 amino acids. Germline V lookup: CDR1 LNHNV, CDR2 YYDKDF (reference sequence). The V and J ends lost 1 base and 3 bases, in that order; junction bases with no gene match: 9. The chain's CDR3 is CATSRGASGRPEETQYF. The CDR3 bases are TGTGCCACCAGCAGAGGGGCGAGCGGGAGGCCCGAAGAGACCCAGTACTTC.

The J gene is TRBJ2-5, the V gene TRBV27, with 10 nucleotides matching TRBD2. V was clipped by 6 bases and J by 0 bases; unmatched bases: 4. The CDR3 runs 15 residues. Germline values: CDR1 MNHEY, CDR2 SMNVEV (reference sequence). The CDR3 region is CASSGLAVYQETQYF. The DNA of the CDR3 is TGTGCCAGCAGCGGACTAGCGGTGTACCAAGAGACCCAGTACTTC.

The chain is built from TRBV7-2 and TRBJ1-1, with D tentatively TRBD1 (5 bases). Trimming stripped 3 bases from V and 3 bases from J, with 11 bases between. The length of the CDR3 is 14 residues. The germline gives CDR1 SGHTA, CDR2 FQGNSA. The CDR3 protein is CASSFSGRDTEAFF. The CDR3 bases are TGTGCCAGCAGCTTCTCAGGGAGGGACACTGAAGCTTTCTTT.

The chain is built from TRBV6-5 and TRBJ1-3, with D uncertain. Trimming removed 6 bases from V and 0 bases from J, with 12 bases in between. Germline CDR1 MNHEY, CDR2 SVGAGI. This CDR3 comprises 15 residues. CDR3 region: CASRAEGLSGNTIYF. The DNA of the CDR3 is TGTGCCAGCAGAGCCGAGGGTCTCTCTGGAAACACCATATATTTT.

The gene calls are TRBV7-3 and TRBJ1-1; the match to TRBD1 covers 10 bases. V was clipped by 6 bases and J by 3 bases; unmatched bases: 16. Germline loops: CDR1 SGHTA, CDR2 FQGTGA. The CDR3 has 18 residues. Here the CDR3 DNA reads TGTGCCAGCAGTCTAGTTCCCGACAGGGGGCGAGCGGACACTGAAGCTTTCTTT. This codes for CASSLVPDRGRADTEAFF.

The chain is built from TRBV28 and TRBJ2-3; no clear D gene. CDR1 is MDHEN and CDR2 is SYDVKM in the germline V gene. This CDR3 has 12 residues. Between the trimmed V and J ends, which lost 7 bases and 6 bases, there was a span of 11 bases. CDR3 nucleotide sequence: TGTGCCAGCACCGGCGTTCTGGATACGCAGTATTTT. This sequence encodes CASTGVLDTQYF.

The chain recombines TRBV15 with TRBJ2-7; 8 bases are shared with TRBD2. The CDR3 runs 16 residues. Germline CDR1 is LNHNV and CDR2 is YYDKDF (reference sequence). With V trimmed by 6 bases and J by 3 bases, 13 bases remained unmatched. The CDR3 DNA sequence: TGTGCCACCAGAGCCCTGAACAGCGGGAGCCTCTACGAGCAGTACTTC. It codes for CATRALNSGSLYEQYF.

CDR3 in DNA: TGTGCCAGCAGGGGGGGAGAGACCCAGTACTTC. It yields the protein CASRGGETQYF. The chain recombines TRBV6-5 with TRBJ2-5, with a possible D match to TRBD2 (6 bases). Between the trimmed V and J ends, which lost 6 bases and 4 bases, there was a span of 6 bases. Germline V lookup: CDR1 MNHEY, CDR2 SVGAGI. The CDR3 totals 11 residues.

The J gene is TRBJ1-4, the V gene TRBV7-9, with 8 bases identical to TRBD1. The CDR3 covers 17 residues. J lost 0 bases, V lost 5 bases, and 8 bases had no gene match. CDR1 is SEHNR and CDR2 is FQNEAQ in the germline V gene (reference sequence). The CDR3 is CASSRIQGAPTNEKLFF. In nucleotides, the CDR3 is TGTGCCAGCAGCCGCATTCAGGGGGCCCCAACTAATGAAAAACTGTTTTTT.

This sequence joins TRBV11-3 and TRBJ1-1; D is possibly TRBD1 (6 bases). CDR3 length equals 14 residues. Deletions cut 3 bases from V and 3 bases from J, with 11 bases between. CDR1 is SGHNT and CDR2 is YENEEA in the germline V gene. The CDR3 nucleotides read TGTGCCAGCAGCTTGGGGGCGCGGGACACTGAAGCTTTCTTT. Amino acids: CASSLGARDTEAFF.

The chain uses TRBV30 and TRBJ1-2; weak D call: TRBD1 (6 bases). V shed 5 bases and J shed 8 bases, with 15 bases lying between them. CDR3 length: 12 residues. Germline CDR1 reads GTSNPN; CDR2 reads SVGIG (reference sequence). The CDR3 DNA reads TGTGCCTGGTCCCCGGGGGGGGGCGGCTACACCTTC. This codes for CAWSPGGGGYTF.

The chain has TRBV19 and TRBJ2-3; D call uncertain. Germline CDR1 is LNHDA and CDR2 is SQIVND (reference sequence). The CDR3 consists of 16 residues. V was cut by 8 bases and J by 5 bases, with 23 bases left in between. The CDR3 loop reads CASRAPVRRLGDTQYF. The CDR3 DNA is TGTGCCAGTCGAGCCCCCGTTCGTAGATTAGGAGATACGCAGTATTTT.

In this sample, this clone turned up once. The V and J genes are TRBV5-1 and TRBJ1-3; D uncertain. Germline CDR1 reads SGHRS; CDR2 reads YFSETQ. V lost 2 bases to trimming and J lost 0 bases, with 12 bases between them. CDR3 length: 16 amino acids. As DNA, the CDR3 is TGCGCCAGCAGCTTCGTCCGGGTGTCCTCTGGAAACACCATATATTTT. It yields the protein CASSFVRVSSGNTIYF.

The V call is TRBV5-4, the J call TRBJ2-5; D may be TRBD2 (5 bases). The CDR3 has 14 amino acids. The germline CDR1 and CDR2 sequences are SGHNT and YYREEE (reference sequence). Trimming removed 3 bases at V and 2 bases at J, with 11 bases between. This CDR3 is CASSYGLQQETQYF. As DNA, the CDR3 is TGTGCCAGCAGCTACGGACTGCAACAAGAGACCCAGTACTTC.

This clone has a single count. This chain joins TRBV6-1 and TRBJ2-2; D gene ambiguous. V was cut by 7 bases and J by 5 bases, with 11 bases left in between. The CDR3 extends over 13 amino acids. Germline lookup yields CDR1 MNHNS and CDR2 SASEGT. CDR3 loop: CASTGLRTGELFF. The CDR3 nucleotides read TGTGCCAGCACGGGCCTGAGGACCGGGGAGCTGTTTTTT.

V usage is TRBV5-1 and J usage is TRBJ2-1, with 10 bases identical to TRBD1. The germline V gene encodes CDR1 SGHRS and CDR2 YFSETQ. Trimming at V came to 4 bases and at J to 8 bases, leaving 9 bases not matched to a gene. The CDR3 is 15 amino acids. Here the CDR3 reads CASSRTVGQGYEQFF. CDR3 in DNA: TGCGCCAGCAGCCGTACTGTGGGACAGGGGTATGAGCAGTTCTTC.

This chain links TRBV5-1 with TRBJ1-1, with 9 bases identical to TRBD1. Unmatched junction bases numbered 8, after V lost 4 bases and J lost 1 base. Germline lookup yields CDR1 SGHRS and CDR2 YFSETQ. The CDR3 totals 16 residues. In DNA form, the CDR3 reads TGCGCCAGCAGCCCCCTGACAGGGGGAAGGAACACTGAAGCTTTCTTT. Its protein product is CASSPLTGGRNTEAFF.

This sequence joins TRBV7-9 and TRBJ2-7; D uncertain. The CDR3 sequence is 11 residues long. The germline CDR1 and CDR2 sequences are SEHNR and FQNEAQ (reference sequence). V lost 11 bases and J 0 bases, leaving 8 bases between the germline ends. DNA for the CDR3: TGTGCCGTCAAGAGCTCCTACGAGCAGTACTTC. It is translated as CAVKSSYEQYF.

This clone was seen a single time. The chain combines TRBV30 with TRBJ2-3; 7 bases are a match to TRBD2. This CDR3 has 15 residues. CDR1 and CDR2 from the germline V gene are GTSNPN and SVGIG (reference sequence). J lost 4 bases, V lost 5 bases, and 12 bases had no gene match. The CDR3 loop is CAWWAGVHVADTQYF. DNA for the CDR3: TGTGCCTGGTGGGCGGGGGTCCATGTCGCAGATACGCAGTATTTT.

The chain combines TRBV19 with TRBJ1-1; D possibly corresponds to TRBD1 (5 bases). Germline V CDR1 and CDR2: LNHDA, SQIVND (reference sequence). V was clipped by 3 bases and J by 5 bases, with 7 bases between them. This CDR3 region has 12 residues. CDR3 in amino acids: CASSIRATEAFF. For the CDR3, the DNA is TGTGCCAGTAGTATCAGGGCGACTGAAGCTTTCTTT.

V usage is TRBV28 and J usage is TRBJ2-1; D is uncertain. CDR3 length: 13 amino acids. The germline V and J ends were trimmed by 5 bases and 7 bases, with 12 bases remaining between them. Per the germline V gene, CDR1 is MDHEN and CDR2 is SYDVKM. The CDR3 DNA is TGTGCCAGCAGTGTAGATCCCCGGAATGAGCAGTTCTTC. This sequence encodes CASSVDPRNEQFF.

The J gene is TRBJ1-2, the V gene TRBV6-4; 10 bases match TRBD1. This CDR3 is 14 amino acids long. Germline V gives CDR1 MRHNA, CDR2 SNTAGT. V dropped 4 bases and J dropped 7; count of bases not matched to a gene: 6. For the CDR3, the DNA is TGTGCCAGCAGTGCCGGGACAGGGGCTGTTGGCTACACCTTC. It yields the protein CASSAGTGAVGYTF.

This chain uses TRBV5-6 with TRBJ1-1, with 8 bases fitting TRBD1. This CDR3 has 16 amino acids. V shed 2 bases and J 4 bases; nucleotides not matched to a gene: 10. CDR1 is SGHDT, CDR2 YYEEEE, per germline. CDR3 DNA sequence: TGTGCCAGCAGCTTAGACAGGGGTTTCGGGTCCACTGAAGCTTTCTTT. Its translation is CASSLDRGFGSTEAFF. Full variable domain (rest looked up from reference TRBV5-6 and TRBJ1-1): DAGVTQSPTHLIKTRGQQVTLRCSPKSGHDTVSWYQQALGQGPQFIFQYYEEEERQRGNFPDRFSGHQFPNYSSELNVNALLLGDSALYLCASSLDRGFGSTEAFFGQGTRLTVV.

The chain combines TRBV29-1 with TRBJ2-5; 9 bases map to TRBD2. CDR3 length equals 15 residues. V lost 3 bases to trimming and J lost 0 bases; unmatched junction nucleotides: 5. CDR1 and CDR2 from the germline V gene are SQVTM and ANQGSEA. The DNA of the CDR3 is TGCAGCGTTGATCGGGCTAGCGGGGACCAAGAGACCCAGTACTTC. Amino acid sequence: CSVDRASGDQETQYF.

This clone is medium-sized by share. The rearrangement uses TRBV11-3 and TRBJ1-1; D remains unclear. Between the trimmed V and J ends, which lost 3 bases and 14 bases, there was a span of 16 bases. The germline gives CDR1 SGHNT, CDR2 YENEEA. CDR3 length equals 12 residues. The CDR3 coding sequence is TGTGCCAGCAGCTTCCGTGAGGGTCCTCCGTTCTTT. It codes for CASSFREGPPFF. The variable domain in full, with the rest retrieved from reference TRBV11-3 and TRBJ1-1, is EAGVVQSPRYKIIEKKQPVAFWCNPISGHNTLYWYLQNLGQGPELLIRYENEEAVDDSQLPKDRFSAERLKGVDSTLKIQPAELGDSAVYLCASSFREGPPFFGQGTRLTVV.